The 5 T cell receptor beta chains given below trace back to one sample, sequenced in a study of cytomegalovirus exposure and HLA in healthy donors. The repertoire was sequenced with immunoSEQ multiplex PCR; TCRdb's copy has only in-frame clones and lacks some. The sample records fewer than 350,000 clones, roughly 90% being singletons. The source material was PBMCs. The receptors derive from a woman aged 18-30 years in good health and CMV-seronegative.

The chain combines TRBV27 with TRBJ2-1, with 12 positions matching TRBD2. V shed 4 bases, J shed 9 bases, and the junction held 7 bases outside the gene matches. From germline, CDR1 is MNHEY and CDR2 SMNVEV (reference sequence). This CDR3 comprises 15 residues. The CDR3 coding sequence is TGTGCCAGCAGTTCTGAGACTAGCGGGAGCCCTGAGCAGTTCTTC. This gives the protein CASSSETSGSPEQFF.

The count of this clone is one. The V and J genes are TRBV28 and TRBJ1-4; 9 nucleotides align to TRBD1. Trimming at V came to 5 bases and at J to 8 bases, leaving 6 bases not matched to a gene. The germline gives CDR1 MDHEN, CDR2 SYDVKM. The CDR3 spans 14 residues. The CDR3 is CASSPGQGKEKLFF. CDR3 DNA: TGTGCCAGCAGTCCCGGACAGGGGAAAGAAAAACTGTTTTTT.

The rearrangement links TRBV5-1 to TRBJ2-5; 8 nucleotides line up with TRBD1. CDR1 is SGHRS and CDR2 is YFSETQ in the germline V gene. The CDR3 covers 14 residues. V trimming: 3 bases; J trimming: 5 bases; junction bases outside the gene matches: 6. DNA of the CDR3: TGCGCCAGCAGCTCTAGGACAGGGTTGGAGACCCAGTACTTC. Its translation: CASSSRTGLETQYF.

The V gene is TRBV4-1, the J gene TRBJ2-7, with a weak D call TRBD1 (5 bases). The CDR3 sequence is 13 residues long. Germline lookup yields CDR1 MGHRA and CDR2 YSYEKL. Trimming took 4 bases from V and 2 from J, leaving 9 bases between them. CDR3 coding DNA: TGCGCCAGCAGCCGCCGGACAACCTACGAGCAGTACTTC. It specifies CASSRRTTYEQYF.

The chain employs TRBV28 and TRBJ2-7; 8 bases are a match to TRBD2. With V trimmed by 6 bases and J by 9 bases, 4 bases remained unmatched. The CDR3 is made up of 11 amino acids. Per germline, CDR1 MDHEN and CDR2 SYDVKM. The CDR3 reads CASSLREGQYF. The DNA for the CDR3 is TGTGCCAGCAGCCTCCGGGAGGGGCAGTACTTC.